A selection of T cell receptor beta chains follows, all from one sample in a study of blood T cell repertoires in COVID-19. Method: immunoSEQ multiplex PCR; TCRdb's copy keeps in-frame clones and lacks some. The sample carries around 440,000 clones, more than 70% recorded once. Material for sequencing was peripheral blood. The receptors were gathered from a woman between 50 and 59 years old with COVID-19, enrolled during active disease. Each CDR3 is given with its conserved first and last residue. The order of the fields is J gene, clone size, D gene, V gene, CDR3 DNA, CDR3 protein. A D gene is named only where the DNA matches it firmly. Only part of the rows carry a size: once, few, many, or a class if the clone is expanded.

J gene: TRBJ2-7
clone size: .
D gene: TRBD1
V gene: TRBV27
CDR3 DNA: TGTGCCAGCAGTCTGGGACAGGGGGATGTTAGGGAGCAGTACTTC
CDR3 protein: CASSLGQGDVREQYF

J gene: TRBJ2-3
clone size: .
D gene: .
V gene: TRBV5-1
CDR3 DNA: TGCGCCAGCAGCAGGAACAGGGCTACTAGCACAGATACGCAGTATTTT
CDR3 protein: CASSRNRATSTDTQYF

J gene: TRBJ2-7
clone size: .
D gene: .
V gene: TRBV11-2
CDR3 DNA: TGTGCCAGCAGTTCCGACAGCTACGAGCAGTACTTC
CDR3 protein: CASSSDSYEQYF

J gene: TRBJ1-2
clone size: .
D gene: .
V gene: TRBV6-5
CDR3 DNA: TGTGCCAGCAGTCAGGAAAGGTGGAACGGCTACACCTTC
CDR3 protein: CASSQERWNGYTF

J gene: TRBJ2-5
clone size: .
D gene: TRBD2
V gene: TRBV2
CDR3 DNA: TGTGCCAGCACCCGGGGTAGCGGGGGGGGAGAGACCCAGTACTTC
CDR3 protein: CASTRGSGGGETQYF

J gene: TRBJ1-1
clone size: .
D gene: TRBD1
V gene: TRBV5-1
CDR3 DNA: TGCGCCAGCAGCTCCCTTCCGACAGGGGCGGGCACTGAAGCTTTCTTT
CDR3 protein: CASSSLPTGAGTEAFF

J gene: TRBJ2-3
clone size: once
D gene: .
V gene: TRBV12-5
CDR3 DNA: TGTGCTAGTGGTTGGGGGGGCACAGATACGCAGTATTTT
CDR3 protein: CASGWGGTDTQYF

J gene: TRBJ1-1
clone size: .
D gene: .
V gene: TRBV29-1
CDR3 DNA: TGCAGCGTTGAAGGCAGGGTTCGCACTGAAGCTTTCTTT
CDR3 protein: CSVEGRVRTEAFF

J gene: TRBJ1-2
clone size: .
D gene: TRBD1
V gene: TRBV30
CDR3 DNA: TGTGCCTGGAGAGACAGGGTTTATGGCTACACCTTC
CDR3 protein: CAWRDRVYGYTF

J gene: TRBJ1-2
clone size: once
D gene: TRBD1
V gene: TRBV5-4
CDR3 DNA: TGTGCCAGCAGCTTAAACCTCCGGGACAGGGGGAACTATGGCTACACCTTC
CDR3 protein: CASSLNLRDRGNYGYTF

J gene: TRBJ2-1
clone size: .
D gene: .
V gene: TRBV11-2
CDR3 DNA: TGTGCCAGCAGCTTATGGCAAGAGCAGTTCTTC
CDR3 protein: CASSLWQEQFF

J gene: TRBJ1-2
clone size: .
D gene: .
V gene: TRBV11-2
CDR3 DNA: TGTGCCAGCAGCAGCTTCCCAAGGGGGGGCTATGGCTACACCTTC
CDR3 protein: CASSSFPRGGYGYTF

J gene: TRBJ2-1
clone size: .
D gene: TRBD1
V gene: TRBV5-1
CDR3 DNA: TGCGCCAGCAGCCCCCGGGACAGGTCCTACAATGAGCAGTTCTTC
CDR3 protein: CASSPRDRSYNEQFF

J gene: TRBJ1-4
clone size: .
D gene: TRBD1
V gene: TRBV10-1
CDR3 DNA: TGCGCCAGCAGTGAGGGGACAGGGGGCGAAAAACTGTTTTTT
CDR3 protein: CASSEGTGGEKLFF

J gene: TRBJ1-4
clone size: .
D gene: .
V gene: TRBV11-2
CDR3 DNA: TGTGCCAGCAGCTTTGGTTTGAGGGAGGCACTGTTTTTT
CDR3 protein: CASSFGLREALFF

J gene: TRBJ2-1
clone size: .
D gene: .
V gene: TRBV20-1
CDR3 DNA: TGCAGTGCTATTGCAGCAGGCGAGCAGTTCTTC
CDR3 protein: CSAIAAGEQFF

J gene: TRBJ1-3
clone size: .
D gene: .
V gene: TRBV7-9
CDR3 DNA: TGTGCCAGCAGCCCCGTCCTAAACACCATATATTTT
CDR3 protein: CASSPVLNTIYF

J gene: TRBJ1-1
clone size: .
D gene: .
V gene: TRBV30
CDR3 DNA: TGTGCCTTCGAGGGCAACATGAACACTGAAGCTTTCTTT
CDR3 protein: CAFEGNMNTEAFF

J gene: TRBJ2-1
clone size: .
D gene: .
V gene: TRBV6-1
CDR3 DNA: TGTGCCAGCAGTGAACTGGCTAGCTCCTACAATGAGCAGTTCTTC
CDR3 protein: CASSELASSYNEQFF

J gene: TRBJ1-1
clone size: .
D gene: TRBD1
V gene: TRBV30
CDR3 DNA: TGTGCCCAGGGACAGGGGGCGCTAGGGAAGGCTGAAGCTTTCTTT
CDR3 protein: CAQGQGALGKAEAFF

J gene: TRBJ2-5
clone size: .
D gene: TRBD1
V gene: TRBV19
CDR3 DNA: TGTGCCAGTAGTGCAGACAGGGAACGGGAGACCCAGTACTTC
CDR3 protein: CASSADRERETQYF

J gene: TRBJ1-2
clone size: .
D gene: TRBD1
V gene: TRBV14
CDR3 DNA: TGTGCCAGCAGCCAGTTCCACACGGGACAGCTCTATGGCTACACCTTC
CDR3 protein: CASSQFHTGQLYGYTF

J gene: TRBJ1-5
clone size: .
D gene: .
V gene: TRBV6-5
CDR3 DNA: TGTGCCAGCAGTCCAGCGGACAGTTATCAGCCCCAGCATTTT
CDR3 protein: CASSPADSYQPQHF

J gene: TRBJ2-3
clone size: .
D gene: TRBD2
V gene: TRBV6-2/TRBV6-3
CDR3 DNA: TGTGCCAGCAGTTTACAAGTGGGACTAGCTGGGTCAGATACGCAGTATTTT
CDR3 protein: CASSLQVGLAGSDTQYF

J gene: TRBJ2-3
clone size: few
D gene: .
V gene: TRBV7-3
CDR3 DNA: TGTGCCAGCAGCTCGGGCGGAGGTACGCAGTATTTT
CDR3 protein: CASSSGGGTQYF

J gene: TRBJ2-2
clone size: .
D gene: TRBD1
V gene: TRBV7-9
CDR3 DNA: TGTGCCAGCAGCGGAACGCTCCCGGGACAGGTCAGCACCGGGGAGCTGTTTTTT
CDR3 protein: CASSGTLPGQVSTGELFF

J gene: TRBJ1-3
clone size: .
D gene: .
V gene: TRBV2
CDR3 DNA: TGTGCCAGCAGTGAAATAGACTCTGGAAACACCATATATTTT
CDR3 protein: CASSEIDSGNTIYF

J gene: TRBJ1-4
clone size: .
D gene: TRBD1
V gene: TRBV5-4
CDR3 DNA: TGTGCCAGCAGCTCCACAGGGGGAAATGAGAAAAAACTGTTTTTT
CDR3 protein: CASSSTGGNEKKLFF

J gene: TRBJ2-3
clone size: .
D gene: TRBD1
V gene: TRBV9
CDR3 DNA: TGTGCCAGCAGCGGATGGACAGGGCGCACAGATACGCAGTATTTT
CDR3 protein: CASSGWTGRTDTQYF

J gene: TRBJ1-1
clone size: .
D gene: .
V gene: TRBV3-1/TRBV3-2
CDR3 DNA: TGTGCCAGCGGCCAAGATGGAATGGGACATCCTTACACTGAAGCTTTCTTT
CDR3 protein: CASGQDGMGHPYTEAFF

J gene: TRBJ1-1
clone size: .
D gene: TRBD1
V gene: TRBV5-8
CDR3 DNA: TGTGCCAGCAGCTTCCAGGGGGCCGCTCGAGCTTTCTTT
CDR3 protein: CASSFQGAARAFF

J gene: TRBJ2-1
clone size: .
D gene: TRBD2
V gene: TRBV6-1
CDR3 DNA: TGTGCCAGCAGTGAACGGCGGGGGGCGGAAGAGGATGAGCAGTTCTTC
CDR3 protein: CASSERRGAEEDEQFF